These T cell receptor beta chains were read from a single sample in a study of CD8+CD57+ T cells in acquired aplastic anemia. TCRdb reprocessed the reads via MiXCR and lists one record per CDR3 protein. Of more than 45,000 distinct CDR3 sequences listed, roughly 60% are singletons. Sequenced: sorted CD4+, CD8+, or CD8+CD57+ T cells (not recorded which) from PBMCs. These receptors were taken from a human donor with aplastic anemia. Each CDR3 is given with its conserved first and last residue. D genes are given only for firm matches. Clone sizes are given selectively: once, few, many, or a class where the clone is expanded.

-	TRBV7-8	TRBJ1-2	-	CASSREQLYGYTF	TGTGCCAGCAGCCGCGAGCAACTATATGGCTACACCTTC
-	TRBV2	TRBJ2-2	many	CASLARELFF	TGTGCCAGCTTAGCAAGGGAGCTGTTTTTT
-	TRBV11-2	TRBJ1-1	many	CASSLYPDRNDNTEAFF	TGTGCCAGCAGCTTATATCCCGACAGAAACGATAACACTGAAGCTTTCTTT
-	TRBV20-1	TRBJ2-1	few	CSASTGYNEQFF	TGCAGTGCTAGTACAGGGTACAATGAGCAGTTCTTC
-	TRBV12-3/TRBV12-4	TRBJ2-2	many	CASSPDRELFF	TGTGCCAGCAGTCCGGACAGGGAGCTGTTTTTT
-	TRBV10-3	TRBJ1-1	-	CAISRPRARAFF	TGTGCCATCAGTAGACCAAGGGCGCGAGCTTTCTTT
-	TRBV20-1	TRBJ2-7	-	CSAKGHPYEQYF	TGCAGTGCAAAAGGACACCCCTACGAGCAGTACTTC
TRBD1	TRBV6-1	TRBJ1-2	many	CASSPDRGQTYGYTF	TGTGCCAGCAGTCCAGACAGGGGCCAGACCTATGGCTACACCTTC
-	TRBV6-5	TRBJ1-1	many	CASTLGGAGTEAFF	TGTGCCAGTACCCTGGGGGGCGCAGGCACTGAAGCTTTCTTT
-	TRBV25-1	TRBJ2-2	-	CASSPTANTGELFF	TGTGCCAGCAGTCCCACAGCGAACACCGGGGAGCTGTTTTTT
-	TRBV29-1	TRBJ1-1	-	CSVDPQGLGTEAFF	TGCAGCGTTGATCCGCAGGGGTTGGGCACTGAAGCTTTCTTT
-	TRBV29-1	TRBJ1-1	-	CSVVSDPAFF	TGCAGCGTTGTATCTGATCCAGCTTTCTTT
-	TRBV2	TRBJ1-2	-	CASSVSNYGYTF	TGTGCCAGCAGTGTATCTAACTATGGCTACACCTTC
TRBD2	TRBV19	TRBJ2-1	-	CASSSFSGGRNEQFF	TGTGCCAGTAGTTCCTTCAGCGGGGGCCGCAATGAGCAGTTCTTC
TRBD1	TRBV15	TRBJ1-2	medium-sized	CATSADRASGYTF	TGTGCCACCAGCGCAGACAGGGCGTCTGGCTACACCTTC